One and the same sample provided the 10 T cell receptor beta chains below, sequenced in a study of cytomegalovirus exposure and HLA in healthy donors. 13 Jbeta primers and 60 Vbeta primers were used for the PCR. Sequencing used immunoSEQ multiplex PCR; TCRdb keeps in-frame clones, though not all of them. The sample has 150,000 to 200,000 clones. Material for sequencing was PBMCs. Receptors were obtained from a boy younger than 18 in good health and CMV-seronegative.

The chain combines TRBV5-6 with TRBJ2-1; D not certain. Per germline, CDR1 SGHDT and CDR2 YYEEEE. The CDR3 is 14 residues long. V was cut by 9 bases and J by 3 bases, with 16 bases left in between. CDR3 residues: CATYSSSFYNEQFF. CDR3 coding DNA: TGTGCCACCTATTCTTCCTCTTTCTACAATGAGCAGTTCTTC. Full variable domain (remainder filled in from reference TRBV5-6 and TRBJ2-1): DAGVTQSPTHLIKTRGQQVTLRCSPKSGHDTVSWYQQALGQGPQFIFQYYEEEERQRGNFPDRFSGHQFPNYSSELNVNALLLGDSALYLCATYSSSFYNEQFFGPGTRLTVL.

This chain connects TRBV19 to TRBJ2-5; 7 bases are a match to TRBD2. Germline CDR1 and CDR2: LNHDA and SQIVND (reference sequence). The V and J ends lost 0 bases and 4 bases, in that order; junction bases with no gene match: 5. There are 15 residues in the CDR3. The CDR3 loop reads CASSIDIGEGETQYF. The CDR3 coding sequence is TGTGCCAGTAGTATAGATATCGGGGAGGGAGAGACCCAGTACTTC.

CDR3 coding DNA: TGTGCCAGCAGTTTACTAGCGTCAGATACGCAGTATTTT. It translates to CASSLLASDTQYF. The chain has TRBV6-5 and TRBJ2-3, with 7 bases lining up with TRBD2. CDR1 MNHEY and CDR2 SVGAGI come from the germline V gene. The CDR3 consists of 13 residues. Germline trimming cut 4 bases from V and 4 bases from J; bases unmatched to any gene: 2.

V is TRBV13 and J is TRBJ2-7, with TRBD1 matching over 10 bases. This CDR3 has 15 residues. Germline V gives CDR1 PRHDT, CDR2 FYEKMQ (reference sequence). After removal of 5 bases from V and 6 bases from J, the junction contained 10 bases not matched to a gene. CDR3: CASSPGTGERGEQYF. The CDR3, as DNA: TGTGCCAGCAGCCCGGGGACAGGGGAAAGGGGCGAGCAGTACTTC.

In DNA, the CDR3 is TGTGCCAGCAGCCTGCTCGAGGGGGACGGCTATGGCTACACCTTC. The encoded protein is CASSLLEGDGYGYTF. V is TRBV11-2 and J is TRBJ1-2; a possible D gene is TRBD1 (6 bases). Trimming removed 5 bases from V and 4 bases from J, with 17 bases in between. The CDR3 runs 15 residues. Germline V gene lookup returns CDR1 SGHAT and CDR2 FQNNGV.

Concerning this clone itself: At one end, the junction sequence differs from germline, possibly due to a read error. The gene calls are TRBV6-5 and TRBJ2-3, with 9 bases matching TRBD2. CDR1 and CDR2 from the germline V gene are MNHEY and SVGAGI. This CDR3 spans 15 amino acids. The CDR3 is CAISQGGGDTDTQYF. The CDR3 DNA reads TGTGCCATCAGTCAGGGCGGGGGGGACACAGATACGCAGTATTTT.

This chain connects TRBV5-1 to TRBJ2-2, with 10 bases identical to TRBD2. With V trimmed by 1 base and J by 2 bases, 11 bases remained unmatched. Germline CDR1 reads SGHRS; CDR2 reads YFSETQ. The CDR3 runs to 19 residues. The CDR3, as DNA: TGCGCCAGCAGCTTGTTTTTCAAGCGGGGGGGATTAAACACCGGGGAGCTGTTTTTT. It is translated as CASSLFFKRGGLNTGELFF.

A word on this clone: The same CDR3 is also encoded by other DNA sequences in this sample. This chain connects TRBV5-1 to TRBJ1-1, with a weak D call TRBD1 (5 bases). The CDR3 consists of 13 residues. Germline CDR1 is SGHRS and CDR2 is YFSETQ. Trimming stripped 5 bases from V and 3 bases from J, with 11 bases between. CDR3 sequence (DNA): TGCGCCAGCAGTAGGGGAAGGGACACTGAAGCTTTCTTT. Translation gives CASSRGRDTEAFF.

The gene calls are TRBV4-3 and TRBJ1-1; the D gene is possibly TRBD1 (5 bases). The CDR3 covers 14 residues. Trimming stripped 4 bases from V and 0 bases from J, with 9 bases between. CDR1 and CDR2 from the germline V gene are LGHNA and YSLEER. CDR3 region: CASSRTPMNTEAFF. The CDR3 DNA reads TGCGCCAGCAGCCGGACACCCATGAACACTGAAGCTTTCTTT.

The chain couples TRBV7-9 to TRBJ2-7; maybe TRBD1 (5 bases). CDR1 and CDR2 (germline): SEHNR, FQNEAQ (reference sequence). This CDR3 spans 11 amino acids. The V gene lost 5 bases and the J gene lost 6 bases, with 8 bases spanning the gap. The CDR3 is CASSLQGEQYF. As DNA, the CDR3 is TGTGCCAGCAGCCTCCAGGGCGAGCAGTACTTC.